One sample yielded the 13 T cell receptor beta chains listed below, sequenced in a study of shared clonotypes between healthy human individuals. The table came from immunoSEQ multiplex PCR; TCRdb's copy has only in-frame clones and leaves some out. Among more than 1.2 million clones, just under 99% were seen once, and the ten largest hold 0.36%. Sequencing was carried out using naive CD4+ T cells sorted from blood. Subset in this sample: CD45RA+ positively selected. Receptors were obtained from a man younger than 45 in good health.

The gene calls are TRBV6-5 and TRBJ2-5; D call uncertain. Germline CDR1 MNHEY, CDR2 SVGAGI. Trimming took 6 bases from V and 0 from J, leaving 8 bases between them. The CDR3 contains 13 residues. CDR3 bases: TGTGCCAGCAGCGGTGGGTACCAAGAGACCCAGTACTTC. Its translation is CASSGGYQETQYF.

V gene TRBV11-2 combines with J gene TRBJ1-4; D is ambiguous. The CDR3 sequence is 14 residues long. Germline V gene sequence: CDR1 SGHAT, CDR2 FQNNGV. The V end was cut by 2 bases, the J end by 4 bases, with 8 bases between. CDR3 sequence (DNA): TGTGCCAGCAGCTTAAGGGTCGGTAATGAAAAACTGTTTTTT. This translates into CASSLRVGNEKLFF.

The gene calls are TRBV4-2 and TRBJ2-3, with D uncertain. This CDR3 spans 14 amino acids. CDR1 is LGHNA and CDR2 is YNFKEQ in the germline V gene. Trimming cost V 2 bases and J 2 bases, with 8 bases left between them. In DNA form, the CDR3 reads TGTGCCAGCAGCCAAAGGGATGACACAGATACGCAGTATTTT. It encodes CASSQRDDTDTQYF.

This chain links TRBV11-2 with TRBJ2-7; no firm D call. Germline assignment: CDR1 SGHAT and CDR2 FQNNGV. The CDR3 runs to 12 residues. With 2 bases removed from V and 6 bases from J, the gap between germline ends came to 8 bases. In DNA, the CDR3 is TGTGCCAGCAGCTTATCCCTGACCGAGCAGTACTTC. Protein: CASSLSLTEQYF. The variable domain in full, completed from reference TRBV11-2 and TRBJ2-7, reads EAGVAQSPRYKIIEKRQSVAFWCNPISGHATLYWYQQILGQGPKLLIQFQNNGVVDDSQLPKDRFSAERLKGVDSTLKIQPAKLEDSAVYLCASSLSLTEQYFGPGTRLTVT.

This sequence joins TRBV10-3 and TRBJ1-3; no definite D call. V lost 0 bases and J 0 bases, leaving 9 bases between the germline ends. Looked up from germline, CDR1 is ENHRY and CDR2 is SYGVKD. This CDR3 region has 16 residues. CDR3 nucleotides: TGTGCCATCAGTGAGTCGAGCATGTTCTCTGGAAACACCATATATTTT. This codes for CAISESSMFSGNTIYF.

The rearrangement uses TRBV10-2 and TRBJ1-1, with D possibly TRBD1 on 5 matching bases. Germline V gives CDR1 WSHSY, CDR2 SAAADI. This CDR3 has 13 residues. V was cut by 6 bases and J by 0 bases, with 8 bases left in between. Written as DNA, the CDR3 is TGCGCCAGCAGAGTGACAGTGAACACTGAAGCTTTCTTT. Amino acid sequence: CASRVTVNTEAFF.

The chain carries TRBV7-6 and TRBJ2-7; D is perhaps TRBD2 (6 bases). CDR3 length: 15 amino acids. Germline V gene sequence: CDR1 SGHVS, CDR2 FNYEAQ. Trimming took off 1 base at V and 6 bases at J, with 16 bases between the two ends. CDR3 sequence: CASSLGGRTTFEQYF. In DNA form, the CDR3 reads TGTGCCAGCAGCTTAGGTGGGAGGACAACTTTCGAGCAGTACTTC.

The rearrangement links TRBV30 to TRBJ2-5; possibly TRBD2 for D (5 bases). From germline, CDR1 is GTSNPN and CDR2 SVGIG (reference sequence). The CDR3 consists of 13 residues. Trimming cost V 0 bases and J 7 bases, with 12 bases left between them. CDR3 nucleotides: TGTGCCTGGAGTGTACCTGGCGCGGGGACCCAGTACTTC. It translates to CAWSVPGAGTQYF.

CDR3 amino acids: CASTTGPSGRAAGELFF. DNA of the CDR3: TGCGCCAGCACCACAGGCCCTAGCGGGAGGGCGGCCGGGGAGCTGTTTTTT. The chain is built from TRBV5-1 and TRBJ2-2, with 12 bases lining up with TRBD2. The CDR3 covers 17 residues. Germline lookup yields CDR1 SGHRS and CDR2 YFSETQ. The J segment lost 6 bases and the V segment lost 6 bases, leaving 12 bases of the junction unmatched.

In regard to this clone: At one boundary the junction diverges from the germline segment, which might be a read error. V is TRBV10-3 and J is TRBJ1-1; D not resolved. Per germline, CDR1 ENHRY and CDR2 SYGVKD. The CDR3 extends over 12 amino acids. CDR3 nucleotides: TGTGCCATCAGCCCAGCAAACACCGAAGCTTTCTTT. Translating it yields CAISPANTEAFF.

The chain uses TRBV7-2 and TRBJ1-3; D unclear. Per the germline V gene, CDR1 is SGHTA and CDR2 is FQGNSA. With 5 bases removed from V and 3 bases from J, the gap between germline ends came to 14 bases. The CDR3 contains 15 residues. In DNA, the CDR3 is TGTGCCAGCAGCACGAGGGCGGCGGTTGGAAACACCATATATTTT. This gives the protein CASSTRAAVGNTIYF.

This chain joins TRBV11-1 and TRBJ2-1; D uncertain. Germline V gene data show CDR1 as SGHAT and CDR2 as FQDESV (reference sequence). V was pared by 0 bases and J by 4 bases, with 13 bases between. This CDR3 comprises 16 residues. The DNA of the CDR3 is TGTGCCAGCAGCTTAGCGCTTGAGCGAGCTTACAATGAGCAGTTCTTC. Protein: CASSLALERAYNEQFF.

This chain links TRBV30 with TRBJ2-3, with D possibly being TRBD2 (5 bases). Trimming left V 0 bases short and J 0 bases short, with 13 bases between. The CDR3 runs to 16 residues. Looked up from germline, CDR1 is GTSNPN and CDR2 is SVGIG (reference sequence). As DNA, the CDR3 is TGTGCCTGGAGTGTAGGGATCAGCGGCAGCACAGATACGCAGTATTTT. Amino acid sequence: CAWSVGISGSTDTQYF.